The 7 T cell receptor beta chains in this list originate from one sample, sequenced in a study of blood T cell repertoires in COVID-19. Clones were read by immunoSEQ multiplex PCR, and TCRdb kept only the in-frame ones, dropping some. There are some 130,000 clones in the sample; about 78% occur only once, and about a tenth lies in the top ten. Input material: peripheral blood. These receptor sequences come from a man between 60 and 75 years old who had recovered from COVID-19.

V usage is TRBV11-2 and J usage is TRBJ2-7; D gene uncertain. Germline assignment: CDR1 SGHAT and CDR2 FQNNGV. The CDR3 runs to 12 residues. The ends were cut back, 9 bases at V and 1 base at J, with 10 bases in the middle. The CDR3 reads CASARSSYEQYF. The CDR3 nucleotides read TGTGCCAGTGCGAGGTCGTCCTACGAGCAGTACTTC.

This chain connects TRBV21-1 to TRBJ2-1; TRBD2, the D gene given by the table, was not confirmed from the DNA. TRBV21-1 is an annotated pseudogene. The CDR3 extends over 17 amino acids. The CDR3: CASSKEGSGGLYNEQFF. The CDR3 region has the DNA TGTGCCAGCAGCAAAGAGGGTAGCGGGGGACTCTACAATGAGCAGTTCTTC.

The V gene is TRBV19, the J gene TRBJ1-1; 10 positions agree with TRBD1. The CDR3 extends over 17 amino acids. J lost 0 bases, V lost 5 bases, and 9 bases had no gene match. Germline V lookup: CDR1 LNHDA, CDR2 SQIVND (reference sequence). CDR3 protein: CASSAGTGDIMNTEAFF. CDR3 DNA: TGTGCCAGTAGTGCTGGGACAGGGGACATCATGAACACTGAAGCTTTCTTT. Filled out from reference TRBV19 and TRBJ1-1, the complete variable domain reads DGGITQSPKYLFRKEGQNVTLSCEQNLNHDAMYWYRQDPGQGLRLIYYSQIVNDFQKGDIAEGYSVSREKKESFPLTVTSAQKNPTAFYLCASSAGTGDIMNTEAFFGQGTRLTVV.

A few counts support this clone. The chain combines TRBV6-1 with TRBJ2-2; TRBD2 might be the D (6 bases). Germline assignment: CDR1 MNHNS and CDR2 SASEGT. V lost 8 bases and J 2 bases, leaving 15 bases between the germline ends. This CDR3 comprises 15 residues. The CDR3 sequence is CASGPDGLNTGELFF. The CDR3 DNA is TGTGCCAGCGGACCGGACGGACTAAACACCGGGGAGCTGTTTTTT.

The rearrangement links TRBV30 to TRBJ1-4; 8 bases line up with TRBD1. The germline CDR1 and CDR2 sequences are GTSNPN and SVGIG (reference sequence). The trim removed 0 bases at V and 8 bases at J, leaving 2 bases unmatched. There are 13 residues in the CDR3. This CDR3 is CAWSVQGVEKLFF. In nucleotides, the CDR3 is TGTGCCTGGAGTGTACAGGGGGTCGAAAAACTGTTTTTT.

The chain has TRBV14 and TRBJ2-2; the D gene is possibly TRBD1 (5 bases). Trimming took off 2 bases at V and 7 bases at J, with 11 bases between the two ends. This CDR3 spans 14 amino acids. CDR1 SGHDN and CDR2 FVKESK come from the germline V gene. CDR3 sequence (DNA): TGTGCCAGCAGCCAATATCAGGGAATCGGGGAGCTGTTTTTT. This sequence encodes CASSQYQGIGELFF.

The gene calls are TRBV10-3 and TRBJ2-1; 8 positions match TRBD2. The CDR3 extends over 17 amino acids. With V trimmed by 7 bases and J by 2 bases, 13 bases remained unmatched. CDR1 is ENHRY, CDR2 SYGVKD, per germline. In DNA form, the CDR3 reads TGTGCCATCACTGAAAAAACTAGCGGTGTTACCTACAATGAGCAGTTCTTC. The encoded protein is CAITEKTSGVTYNEQFF.